The rows below give T cell receptor beta chains drawn from one sample of a study of blood T cell repertoires in COVID-19. Sequencing used immunoSEQ multiplex PCR; TCRdb keeps in-frame clones, though not all of them. The table includes tens of thousands of clones, over 80% detected once. The sample comprised peripheral blood. Receptor source: a man aged 50 to 59 with acute or convalescent COVID-19. Each CDR3 is given with its conserved first and last residue. D genes are given only for firm matches. Clone size is stated in some rows and not others, as once, few, many or a class when expanded.

>12|TRBV29-1|-|-|TRBJ2-7
TGCAGCGTTGAATTAGCGGTGGGCGAGCAGTACTTC
CSVELAVGEQYF
>16|TRBV7-9|-|-|TRBJ2-2
TGTGCCAGCAGCTTAGGGCTAGGGGCTCCAACCGGGGAGCTGTTTTTT
CASSLGLGAPTGELFF
>15|TRBV7-8|-|-|TRBJ1-5
TGTGCCAGCAGCTTAGGGGCGTCTCCAAATCAGCCCCAGCATTTT
CASSLGASPNQPQHF
>17|TRBV15|TRBD2|-|TRBJ2-1
TGTGCCACCAGCAGAGATGGGGAGCGGGGGGTTGACAATGAGCAGTTCTTC
CATSRDGERGVDNEQFF
>11|TRBV5-4|-|few|TRBJ2-1
TGTGCCAGCAGCTTCATCAATGAGCAGTTCTTC
CASSFINEQFF
>15|TRBV5-1|TRBD1|-|TRBJ2-2
TGCGCCAGCAGCCCCGGGACAGGCAACACCGGGGAGCTGTTTTTT
CASSPGTGNTGELFF
>13|TRBV13|-|once|TRBJ2-7
TGTGCCAGCAGCTTAGGACAGAACTACGAGCAGTACTTC
CASSLGQNYEQYF
>14|TRBV6-5|TRBD1|-|TRBJ1-2
TGTGCCAGCAGAGACCCCGGGACAGTCTATGGCTACACCTTC
CASRDPGTVYGYTF
>15|TRBV6-1|TRBD2|-|TRBJ2-7
TGTGCCAGCAGACCATCCGGACTAGTTCTGGTCGAGCAGTACTTC
CASRPSGLVLVEQYF
>15|TRBV5-5|-|-|TRBJ1-4
TGTGCCAGCAGCTTGGTTTCGGGAAGCGAGTCTGGACTGTTTTTT
CASSLVSGSESGLFF
>12|TRBV12-3/TRBV12-4|-|-|TRBJ2-2
TGTGCCAGCAATCTTAGCCCCGGGGAGCTGTTTTTT
CASNLSPGELFF
>11|TRBV20-1|-|-|TRBJ2-1
TGCAGTGCTAGGTGGGGAGATGAGCAGTTCTTC
CSARWGDEQFF
>17|TRBV11-2|TRBD2|-|TRBJ2-4
TGTGCCAGCAGCTCCGGGACTAGCGGGGTAGCCAAAAACATTCAGTACTTC
CASSSGTSGVAKNIQYF
>15|TRBV7-3|TRBD1|-|TRBJ2-5
TGTGCCAGCAGCCTAATGGGGACAGTCCAAGAGACCCAGTACTTC
CASSLMGTVQETQYF
>16|TRBV5-1|TRBD1|-|TRBJ2-5
TGCGCCAGCAGCTGGCCCGGGACAGAGGGGCGAGAGACCCAGTACTTC
CASSWPGTEGRETQYF
>13|TRBV2|TRBD1|-|TRBJ1-1
TGTGCCAGCAGGGGAGACAGGGGAACTGAAGCTTTCTTT
CASRGDRGTEAFF
>15|TRBV7-9|-|once|TRBJ2-3
TGTGCCAGCAGCTTAGAGGACACGGCCACAGATACGCAGTATTTT
CASSLEDTATDTQYF
>13|TRBV7-2|-|-|TRBJ2-6
TGTGCCAGCAGCTTGAGAGGGGCCAACGTCCTGACTTTC
CASSLRGANVLTF
>15|TRBV3-1/TRBV3-2|TRBD1|-|TRBJ2-1
TGTGCCAGCAGCCCGGACAGGGGGCTCCACAATGAGCAGTTCTTC
CASSPDRGLHNEQFF
>12|TRBV20-1|-|-|TRBJ2-5
TGCAGTGCTAGTAGGCAGGGAGAGACCCAGTACTTC
CSASRQGETQYF
>14|TRBV24-1|-|-|TRBJ2-5
TGTGCCACCAGTGATAGCGGCAGACAAGAGACCCAGTACTTC
CATSDSGRQETQYF
>20|TRBV5-5|TRBD1|-|TRBJ2-7
TGTGCCAGCAGCTTGTCGGGCCGGGACAGGGGGAGTTCAAGCTCCTACGAGCAGTACTTC
CASSLSGRDRGSSSSYEQYF
>14|TRBV19|-|-|TRBJ1-5
TGTGCCAGTAGGTTCAGGGAAAGCAATCAGCCCCAGCATTTT
CASRFRESNQPQHF
>15|TRBV10-3|TRBD2|-|TRBJ2-1
TGTGCCATCAACCCTAGCGGGGGCCCTTACAATGAGCAGTTCTTC
CAINPSGGPYNEQFF
>18|TRBV6-1|-|-|TRBJ1-3
TGTGCCAGCAGTGAAGCAGGGGGGGCAGCCATCTCTGGAAACACCATATATTTT
CASSEAGGAAISGNTIYF
>19|TRBV19|TRBD2|-|TRBJ2-3
TGTGCCAGTAGCCTCAGCGATAGCGGGAGGACCCTACGCACAGATACGCAGTATTTT
CASSLSDSGRTLRTDTQYF
>14|TRBV18|-|-|TRBJ2-5
TGTGCCAGCTCACCTATGAGCGGACAAGAGACCCAGTACTTC
CASSPMSGQETQYF
>15|TRBV11-1|-|-|TRBJ2-3
TGTGCCAGCAGCAGAGTCTCAGGGGGCACAGATACGCAGTATTTT
CASSRVSGGTDTQYF
>14|TRBV2|TRBD1|-|TRBJ2-5
TGTGCCAGCAGTCTAGGGACAGAACAAGAGACCCAGTACTTC
CASSLGTEQETQYF
>14|TRBV28|TRBD1|-|TRBJ2-7
TGTGCCAGCCGTCGACAGGGTGTCTCCTACGAGCAGTACTTC
CASRRQGVSYEQYF
>15|TRBV6-2/TRBV6-3|-|-|TRBJ2-7
TGTGCCAGCAGTTCCCTCGGGTCCTCCACCTACGAGCAGTACTTC
CASSSLGSSTYEQYF
>14|TRBV9|-|-|TRBJ1-2
TGTGCCAGCAGCGCTATTGAGGGCGCGAATGGCTACACCTTC
CASSAIEGANGYTF
>13|TRBV5-8|-|-|TRBJ1-5
TGTGCCAGCATCCTAGATCTCAATCAGCCCCAGCATTTT
CASILDLNQPQHF
>15|TRBV7-9|-|-|TRBJ1-6
TGTGCCAGCAGCTTAGATCAGGGTACCAATTCACCCCTCCACTTT
CASSLDQGTNSPLHF
>15|TRBV30|TRBD1|few|TRBJ1-6
TGTGCCTGGAGTAGGCAAGGACAGGGAGATTCACCCCTCCACTTT
CAWSRQGQGDSPLHF
>15|TRBV19|-|-|TRBJ2-7
TGTGCCAGTAGTCGGACAGCCATCGACTCCTACGAGCAGTACTTC
CASSRTAIDSYEQYF
>15|TRBV7-9|TRBD1|-|TRBJ2-5
TGTGCCAGCAGCCCCGGACAGGGGCGCGGGGAGACCCAGTACTTC
CASSPGQGRGETQYF
>19|TRBV28|TRBD2|-|TRBJ2-1
TGTGCCAGCAGTACCCGGGCTAGCGGGAGTCCGCCAGACTACAATGAGCAGTTCTTC
CASSTRASGSPPDYNEQFF
>17|TRBV18|-|-|TRBJ2-6
TGTGCCAGCTCACCACCCTCCGTCCGAGGAGGGGCCAACGTCCTGACTTTC
CASSPPSVRGGANVLTF